Included here is one T cell receptor (beta chain) sequence, with context. The data originate from a study of blood T cells in healthy people across ages. The germline CDR1 and CDR2 sequences are DFQATT and SNEGSKA (reference sequence). The germline V and J ends were trimmed by 5 bases and 0 bases, with 17 bases remaining between them. The CDR3 runs 15 residues. Together with a sample-barcoded 5' primer, a J-beta primer mix was included in a second PCR lasting roughly 6 to 12 cycles. TCRdb recomputed calls from the 5' RACE reads with MiXCR, one row per CDR3 protein. The table includes about 800,000 distinct CDR3 sequences, approximately 25% detected once. A further study also used this sample, focusing on T cells of mothers and their children. According to that study: Mothers yielded over 8.5 million CDR3 reads, children some 3 million each.

This TCR was recovered from a boy younger than 18 in good health. The chain joins TRBV20-1 to TRBJ2-7; D is uncertain. The source material was blood. CDR3 residues: CSALTVDDSSYEQYF. CDR3 nucleotides: TGCAGTGCTTTGACCGTTGATGACTCCTCCTACGAGCAGTACTTC.